One and the same sample provided the 6 T cell receptor beta chains below, sequenced in a study of regulatory T cells in long-lasting Graves disease (dated by TCRdb to about 2021). What this sample's time point label stands for: newly diagnosed GD, antithyroid drugs for less than 3 months. For both TCR sequencing and RNA sequencing, RNA was extracted from PBMCs using TRIzol. The library was generated by multiplex PCR. The reads were generated on an Illumina HiSeq 4000. To build TCR beta libraries, CDR3 regions were amplified by Arm-PCR using iRepertoire HTBI primers. In TCRdb, the public reads were trimmed at Q25 with fastp and aligned with MiXCR, with productive beta chains retained. Entries are consolidated by CDR3 protein sequence, retaining the most common genes and DNA. Recorded for this sample are 450,000 to 600,000 distinct CDR3 sequences; 15% to 20% of them occurred a single time. 10% to 15% of the sample lies in the top ten.

These data also formed part of another study, on T cells in Graves' hyperthyroidism and ophthalmopathy.

Sequenced material: peripheral blood mononuclear cells (PBMCs), taken at new diagnosis, from a patient treated with antithyroid drugs. All receptors derive from a man between 40 and 49 years old with Graves disease. Donor details come from another sample of the same person, matched by shared clones.

The chain uses TRBV20-1 and TRBJ2-2; 13 bases match TRBD2. The CDR3 totals 15 residues. J gave up 2 bases and V 6 bases, and 3 bases lay outside the gene matches. Germline loops: CDR1 DFQATT, CDR2 SNEGSKA (reference sequence). CDR3 loop: CSAGTSGVNTGELFF. In nucleotides, the CDR3 is TGCAGTGCCGGGACTAGCGGGGTAAACACCGGGGAGCTGTTTTTT.

J is TRBJ1-1 and V is TRBV6-1; tentative D call: TRBD1 (5 bases). Germline values: CDR1 MNHNS, CDR2 SASEGT. The CDR3 length is 17 residues. V was clipped by 6 bases and J by 0 bases, with 20 bases between them. CDR3 protein: CASSPEREGLMNTEAFF. The CDR3 nucleotides are TGTGCCAGCAGCCCGGAGCGGGAGGGACTCATGAACACTGAAGCTTTCTTT.

This clonotype was recorded many times. V usage is TRBV5-8 and J usage is TRBJ2-3; a possible D gene is TRBD1 (6 bases). Trimming stripped 3 bases from V and 2 bases from J, with 13 bases between. The germline V gene has CDR1 SGHTS and CDR2 YDEGEE. This CDR3 comprises 15 residues. The CDR3 spells CASSSTGHSTDTQYF. The CDR3 DNA follows: TGTGCCAGCAGCTCAACGGGACATTCCACAGATACGCAGTATTTT.

The rearrangement links TRBV11-3 to TRBJ1-2, with 7 bases lining up with TRBD1. The CDR3 length is 14 residues. Germline loops: CDR1 SGHNT, CDR2 YENEEA. The V gene end was trimmed by 5 bases and the J gene end by 4 bases; junction bases not matched to a gene: 7. CDR3 residues: CASSPRGQRYGYTF. The CDR3 region has the DNA TGTGCCAGCAGCCCCAGGGGACAGCGCTATGGCTACACCTTC.

This clonotype came up many times. This chain joins TRBV3-1 and TRBJ1-1, with D possibly matching TRBD1 (5 bases). Germline V gene lookup returns CDR1 LGHDT and CDR2 YNNKEL (reference sequence). The CDR3 sequence is 14 residues long. V was pared by 4 bases and J by 2 bases, with 11 bases between. The CDR3 here is CASSRPGLNTEAFF. The CDR3 nucleotides are TGTGCCAGCAGCCGGCCGGGACTAAACACTGAAGCTTTCTTT.

This clonotype was seen many times. The CDR3 bases are TGTGCCAGCAGACACCTAGGAGCGGGAGTAACCGGGGAGCTGTTTTTT. Its translation: CASRHLGAGVTGELFF. This rearrangement joins TRBV12-3 or TRBV12-4 to TRBJ2-2; 8 bases match TRBD2. The CDR3 is made up of 16 amino acids. J gave up 5 bases and V 6 bases, and 11 bases lay outside the gene matches.